This T cell receptor (beta chain) was captured in a study of cytomegalovirus exposure and HLA in healthy donors. The PCR made use of 60 Vbeta and 13 Jbeta primers. Data came from immunoSEQ multiplex PCR; TCRdb stores just in-frame clones and leaves some out. This sample has under 80,000 clones; just under 75% occur once, and the top ten carry 5% to 6.5%. CDR3 length equals 17 residues. With V trimmed by 2 bases and J by 3 bases, 9 bases remained unmatched. CDR1 and CDR2 from the germline V gene are KGHSH and LQKENI. Sequenced: PBMCs. The rearrangement uses TRBV18 and TRBJ2-3, with TRBD1 identical over 9 bases. The sequence was obtained from a woman under 40 in good health and CMV-seronegative. The CDR3 here is CASSPTLPGQGTDTQYF. As DNA, the CDR3 is TGTGCCAGCTCACCAACGCTACCGGGACAGGGTACAGATACGCAGTATTTT.